What follows are 13 T cell receptor beta chains derived from one specimen sequenced in a study of T-cell memory formation after mild COVID-19. TCRdb ran MiXCR on the 5' RACE reads and lists one entry per CDR3 protein. The sample lists 390,000 or so distinct CDR3 sequences, roughly 15% occurring once. Sequencing was performed on PBMCs or a T cell subset sorted from them (not recorded which). These receptors originate from a man aged 18 to 30 who had mild COVID-19 (a few samples of this study predate the infection). Cell type and time point are not known.

This clonotype was seen more than once but under ten times. The rearrangement links TRBV7-2 to TRBJ2-2; weak D call: TRBD1 (6 bases). This CDR3 spans 16 amino acids. V was clipped by 4 bases and J by 4 bases, with 16 bases between them. Germline V gene lookup returns CDR1 SGHTA and CDR2 FQGNSA. In DNA, the CDR3 is TGTGCCAGCAGCTCCGTCCCTACAGGGTCCACCGGGGAGCTGTTTTTT. Translated, it gives CASSSVPTGSTGELFF.

The chain couples TRBV14 to TRBJ1-2, with TRBD1 matching over 12 bases. CDR1 and CDR2 (germline): SGHDN, FVKESK. The CDR3 sequence is 16 residues long. The junction had 9 bases not matched to a gene; V was cut back by 2 bases and J by 8 bases. Here the CDR3 DNA reads TGTGCCAGCAGCCAACTCGGGACAGGGGGCTATCTGGGCTACACCTTC. Translated: CASSQLGTGGYLGYTF.

This clonotype was detected only once. DNA of the CDR3: TGCGCCAGCAGCCATTCGGGCAGTAACAATCAGCCCCAGCATTTT. Protein: CASSHSGSNNQPQHF. The chain is built from TRBV4-1 and TRBJ1-5; unclear D gene. The CDR3 is made up of 15 amino acids. The germline V gene has CDR1 MGHRA and CDR2 YSYEKL. V was clipped by 3 bases and J by 3 bases, with 12 bases between them.

The chain combines TRBV27 with TRBJ2-3, with 12 bases fitting TRBD1. Germline V lookup: CDR1 MNHEY, CDR2 SMNVEV (reference sequence). V was clipped by 1 base and J by 2 bases; unmatched bases: 1. This CDR3 comprises 16 residues. CDR3 nucleotides: TGTGCCAGCAGTTTATGGGGACAGGGGGCCACAGATACGCAGTATTTT. Amino acid sequence: CASSLWGQGATDTQYF.

This clonotype was detected a few times. This chain uses TRBV27 with TRBJ2-1, with D possibly TRBD2 on 6 matching bases. The germline V gene encodes CDR1 MNHEY and CDR2 SMNVEV (reference sequence). The CDR3 consists of 16 residues. V was clipped by 2 bases and J by 0 bases, with 11 bases between them. The CDR3 sequence is CASSLGTQGSYNEQFF. The CDR3 DNA is TGTGCCAGCAGTTTAGGGACTCAAGGCTCCTACAATGAGCAGTTCTTC.

This clonotype appeared a few times. This rearrangement joins TRBV7-3 to TRBJ2-1, with TRBD2 identical over 7 bases. V gave up 2 bases and J gave up 4 bases; unmatched junction bases: 11. The CDR3 covers 17 residues. CDR1 SGHTA and CDR2 FQGTGA come from the germline V gene. The CDR3 protein is CASSLLGASGPYNEQFF. In nucleotides, the CDR3 is TGTGCCAGCAGCTTATTAGGGGCTAGCGGTCCTTACAATGAGCAGTTCTTC.

The chain has TRBV25-1 and TRBJ2-5, with 9 bases aligning to TRBD2. This CDR3 has 14 residues. In germline, CDR1 is MGHDK, CDR2 SYGVNS. With 7 bases clipped from V and 3 bases from J, the junction kept 6 bases outside the gene matches. The CDR3 spells CASKLSGGKETQYF. The CDR3 region has the DNA TGTGCCAGCAAGCTGAGCGGGGGGAAAGAGACCCAGTACTTC.

This sequence joins TRBV6-2 or TRBV6-3 and TRBJ2-4; D perhaps matches TRBD1 (6 bases). The germline V gene has CDR1 MNHEY and CDR2 SVGEGT. CDR3 length equals 13 residues. V was trimmed by 4 bases and J by 8 bases, leaving 12 bases between them. The chain's CDR3 is CASSLTGLDIQYF. CDR3 sequence (DNA): TGTGCCAGCAGTTTAACAGGGCTGGACATTCAGTACTTC.

The chain uses TRBV20-1 and TRBJ2-5, with TRBD1 matching 7 bases. Germline CDR1 reads DFQATT; CDR2 reads SNEGSKA (reference sequence). The CDR3 totals 14 residues. V lost 5 bases and J lost 3; bases outside the gene matches: 9. CDR3 in amino acids: CSAVSGTEKETQYF. As DNA, the CDR3 is TGCAGTGCTGTCTCCGGGACAGAAAAAGAGACCCAGTACTTC.

The chain links TRBV3-1 to TRBJ2-4, with TRBD1 as a possible D gene (6 bases). Trimming took 3 bases from V and 10 from J, leaving 7 bases between them. From germline, CDR1 is LGHDT and CDR2 YNNKEL (reference sequence). The CDR3 has 11 amino acids. The CDR3 DNA reads TGTGCCAGCAGCCAGCAGGGGATTCAGTACTTC. It is translated as CASSQQGIQYF.

The chain recombines TRBV6-1 with TRBJ1-2, with TRBD1 identical over 8 bases. The CDR3 spans 14 residues. The J segment lost 2 bases and the V segment lost 9 bases, leaving 8 bases of the junction unmatched. The V gene's germline CDR1 is MNHNS and CDR2 SASEGT. CDR3 DNA: TGTGCCAGTTACCCGGACAGGGTAAACTATGGCTACACCTTC. It codes for CASYPDRVNYGYTF.

The chain links TRBV20-1 to TRBJ2-4; D is unclear. Germline V gene lookup returns CDR1 DFQATT and CDR2 SNEGSKA (reference sequence). Trimming shortened V by 0 bases and J by 8 bases, and 17 bases separated the two germline ends. CDR3 length: 15 residues. This CDR3 is CSAREDQDPFDIQYF. CDR3 DNA sequence: TGCAGTGCTAGAGAAGACCAGGACCCTTTTGACATTCAGTACTTC.

This clonotype was seen a handful of times. This chain connects TRBV7-9 to TRBJ2-3; D may be TRBD1 (5 bases). The V and J ends lost 5 bases and 2 bases respectively, with 17 bases between them. The CDR3 covers 16 residues. The germline gives CDR1 SEHNR, CDR2 FQNEAQ (reference sequence). The CDR3, as DNA: TGTGCCAGCAGCCGCTGGGGCGTGACATTCACAGATACGCAGTATTTT. Translated: CASSRWGVTFTDTQYF.